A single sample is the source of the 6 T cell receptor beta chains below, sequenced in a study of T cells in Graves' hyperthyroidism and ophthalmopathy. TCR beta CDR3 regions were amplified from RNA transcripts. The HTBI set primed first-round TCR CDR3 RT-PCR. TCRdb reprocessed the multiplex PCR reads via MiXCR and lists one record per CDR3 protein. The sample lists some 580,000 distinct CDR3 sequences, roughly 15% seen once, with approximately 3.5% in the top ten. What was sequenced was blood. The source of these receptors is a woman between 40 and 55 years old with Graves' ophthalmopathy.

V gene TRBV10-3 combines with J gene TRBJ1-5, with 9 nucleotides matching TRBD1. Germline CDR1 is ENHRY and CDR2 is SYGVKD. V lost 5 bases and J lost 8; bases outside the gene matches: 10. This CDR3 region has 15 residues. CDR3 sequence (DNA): TGTGCCATCAGTAGCCGGGACAGGGAGACTGAGCCCCAGCATTTT. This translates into CAISSRDRETEPQHF.

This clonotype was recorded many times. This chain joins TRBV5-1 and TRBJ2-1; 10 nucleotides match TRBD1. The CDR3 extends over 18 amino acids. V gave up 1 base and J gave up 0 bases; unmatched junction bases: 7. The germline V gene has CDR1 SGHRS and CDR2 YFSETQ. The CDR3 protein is CASSLRETGGISYNEQFF. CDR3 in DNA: TGCGCCAGCAGCTTGCGAGAGACAGGGGGCATCTCCTACAATGAGCAGTTCTTC.

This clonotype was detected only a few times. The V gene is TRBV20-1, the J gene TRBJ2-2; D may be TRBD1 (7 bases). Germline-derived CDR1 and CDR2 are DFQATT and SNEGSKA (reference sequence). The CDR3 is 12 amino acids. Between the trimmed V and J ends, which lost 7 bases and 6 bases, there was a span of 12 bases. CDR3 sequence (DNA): TGCAGTGGGCAGGGGGGTCCCGGGGAGCTGTTTTTT. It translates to CSGQGGPGELFF.

In DNA form, the CDR3 reads TGTGCCAGTAGTACCTCGGACAGGGGGAACACTGAAGCTTTCTTT. It is translated as CASSTSDRGNTEAFF. The chain has TRBV19 and TRBJ1-1, with TRBD1 identical over 9 bases. CDR3 length: 15 residues. V shed 4 bases and J 1 base; nucleotides not matched to a gene: 4. Germline V gene sequence: CDR1 LNHDA, CDR2 SQIVND (reference sequence).

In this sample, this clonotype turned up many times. DNA of the CDR3: TGCGCCAGCAGAACAACAGGGGGCGATGGCGGGGAGCTGTTTTTT. Its translation is CASRTTGGDGGELFF. The chain couples TRBV10-2 to TRBJ2-2, with 9 bases lining up with TRBD1. Per the germline V gene, CDR1 is WSHSY and CDR2 is SAAADI. This CDR3 is built from 15 residues. V shed 6 bases and J 7 bases; nucleotides not matched to a gene: 9.

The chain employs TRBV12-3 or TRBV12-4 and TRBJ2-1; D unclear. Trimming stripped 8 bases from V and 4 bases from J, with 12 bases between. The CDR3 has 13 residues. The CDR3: CASASFRYNEQFF. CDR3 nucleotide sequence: TGTGCCAGCGCTAGTTTCCGGTACAATGAGCAGTTCTTC.